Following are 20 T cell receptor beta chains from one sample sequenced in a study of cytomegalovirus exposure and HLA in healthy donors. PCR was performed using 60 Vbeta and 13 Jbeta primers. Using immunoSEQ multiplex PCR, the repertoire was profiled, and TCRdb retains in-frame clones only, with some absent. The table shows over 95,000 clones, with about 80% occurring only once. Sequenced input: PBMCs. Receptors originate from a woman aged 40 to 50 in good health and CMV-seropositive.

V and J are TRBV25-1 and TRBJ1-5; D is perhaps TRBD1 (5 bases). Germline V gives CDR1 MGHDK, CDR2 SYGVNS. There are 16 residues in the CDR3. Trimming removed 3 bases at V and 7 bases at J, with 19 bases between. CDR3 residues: CASSENGKGPKQPQHF. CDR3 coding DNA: TGTGCCAGCAGTGAGAACGGAAAGGGGCCTAAGCAGCCCCAGCATTTT.

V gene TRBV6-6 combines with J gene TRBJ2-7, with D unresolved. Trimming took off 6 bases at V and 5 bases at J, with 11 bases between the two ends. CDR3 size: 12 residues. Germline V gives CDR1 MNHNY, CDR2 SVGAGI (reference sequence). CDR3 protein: CASSLRRDEQYF. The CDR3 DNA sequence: TGTGCCAGCAGCCTCAGACGGGACGAGCAGTACTTC.

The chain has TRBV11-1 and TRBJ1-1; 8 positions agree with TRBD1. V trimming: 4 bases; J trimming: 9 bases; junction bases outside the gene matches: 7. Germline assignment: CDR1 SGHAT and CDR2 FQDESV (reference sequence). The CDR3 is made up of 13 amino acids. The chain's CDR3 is CASSSRDRHKAFF. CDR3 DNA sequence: TGTGCCAGCAGCTCCCGGGACAGGCATAAAGCTTTCTTT.

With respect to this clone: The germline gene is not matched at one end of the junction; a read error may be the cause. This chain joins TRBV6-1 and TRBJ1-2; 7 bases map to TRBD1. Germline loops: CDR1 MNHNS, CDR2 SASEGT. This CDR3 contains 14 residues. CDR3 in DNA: TGTGCCAGCCCATCCGCAAGACAGGGCTATGGCTACCCCTTC. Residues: CASPSARQGYGYPF.

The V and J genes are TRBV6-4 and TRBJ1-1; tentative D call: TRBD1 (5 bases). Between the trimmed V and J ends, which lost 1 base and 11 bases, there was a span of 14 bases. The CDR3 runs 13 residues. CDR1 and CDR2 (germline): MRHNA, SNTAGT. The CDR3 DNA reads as TGTGCCAGCAGTGACTGGAAATCAGGGCGTGCTTTCTTT. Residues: CASSDWKSGRAFF.

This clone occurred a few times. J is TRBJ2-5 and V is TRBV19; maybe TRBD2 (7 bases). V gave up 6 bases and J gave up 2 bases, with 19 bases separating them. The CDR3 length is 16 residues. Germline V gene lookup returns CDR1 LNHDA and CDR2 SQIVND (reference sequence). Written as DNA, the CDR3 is TGTGCCAGTAGAAAGGGAGGGGGGCCAGAACAAGAGACCCAGTACTTC. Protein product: CASRKGGGPEQETQYF.

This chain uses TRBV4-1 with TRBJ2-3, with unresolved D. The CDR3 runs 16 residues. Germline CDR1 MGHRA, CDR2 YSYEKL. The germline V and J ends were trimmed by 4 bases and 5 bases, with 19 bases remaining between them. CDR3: CASSRLLVGGKDTQYF. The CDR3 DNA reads TGCGCCAGCAGCCGGCTGTTGGTAGGCGGCAAAGATACGCAGTATTTT.

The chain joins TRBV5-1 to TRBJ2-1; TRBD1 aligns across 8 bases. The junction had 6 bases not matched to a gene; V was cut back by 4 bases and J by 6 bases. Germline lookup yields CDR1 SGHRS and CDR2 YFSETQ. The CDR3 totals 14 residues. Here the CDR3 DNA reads TGCGCCAGCAGCGTTGGACAGGGCTTCAATGAGCAGTTCTTC. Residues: CASSVGQGFNEQFF.

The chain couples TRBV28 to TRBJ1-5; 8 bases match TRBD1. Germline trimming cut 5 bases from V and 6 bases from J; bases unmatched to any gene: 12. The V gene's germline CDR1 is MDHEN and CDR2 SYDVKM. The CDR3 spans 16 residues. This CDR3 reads CASSPGTGRGSQPQHF. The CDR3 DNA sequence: TGTGCCAGCAGTCCGGGGACAGGAAGGGGCAGTCAGCCCCAGCATTTT. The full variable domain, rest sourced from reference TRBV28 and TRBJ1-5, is DVKVTQSSRYLVKRTGEKVFLECVQDMDHENMFWYRQDPGLGLRLIYFSYDVKMKEKGDIPEGYSVSREKKERFSLILESASTNQTSMYLCASSPGTGRGSQPQHFGDGTRLSIL.

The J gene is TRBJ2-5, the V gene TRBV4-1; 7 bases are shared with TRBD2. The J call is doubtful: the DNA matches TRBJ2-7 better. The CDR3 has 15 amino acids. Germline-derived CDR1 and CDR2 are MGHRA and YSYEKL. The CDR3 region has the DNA TGCGCCAGCAGCCGTGGGGGGGGGATCTCCTACGAGCAGTACTTC. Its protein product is CASSRGGGISYEQYF.

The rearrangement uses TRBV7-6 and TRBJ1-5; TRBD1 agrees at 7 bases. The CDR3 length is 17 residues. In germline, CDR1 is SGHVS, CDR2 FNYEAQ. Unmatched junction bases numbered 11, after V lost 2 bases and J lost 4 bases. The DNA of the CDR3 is TGTGCCAGCAGCTTAAGAGGGGGCCAGAAGGCTAATCAGCCCCAGCATTTT. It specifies CASSLRGGQKANQPQHF.

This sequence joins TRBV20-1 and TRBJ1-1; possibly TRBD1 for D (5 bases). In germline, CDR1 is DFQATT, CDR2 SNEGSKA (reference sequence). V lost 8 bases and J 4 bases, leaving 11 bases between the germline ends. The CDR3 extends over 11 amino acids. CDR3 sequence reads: CSPLRGTEAFF. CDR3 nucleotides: TGCAGTCCACTAAGGGGCACTGAAGCTTTCTTT.

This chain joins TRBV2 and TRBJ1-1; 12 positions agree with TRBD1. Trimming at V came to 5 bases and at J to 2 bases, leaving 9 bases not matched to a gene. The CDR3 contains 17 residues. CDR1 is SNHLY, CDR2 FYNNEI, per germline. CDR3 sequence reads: CASSPGQGAIRNTEAFF. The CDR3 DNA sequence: TGTGCCAGCAGTCCGGGACAGGGGGCCATTAGAAACACTGAAGCTTTCTTT.

CDR3 protein: CASSVGTAYNEQFF. In DNA, the CDR3 is TGTGCCAGCAGTGTTGGGACAGCGTACAATGAGCAGTTCTTC. This sequence joins TRBV25-1 and TRBJ2-1, with TRBD1 identical over 7 bases. V shed 4 bases, J shed 4 bases, and the junction held 4 bases outside the gene matches. Germline assignment: CDR1 MGHDK and CDR2 SYGVNS. CDR3 length: 14 amino acids.

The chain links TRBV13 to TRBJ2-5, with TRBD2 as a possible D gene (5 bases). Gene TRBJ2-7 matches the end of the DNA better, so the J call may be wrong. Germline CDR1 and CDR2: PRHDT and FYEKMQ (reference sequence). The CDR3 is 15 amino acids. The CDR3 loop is CASSSPRGPPYEQYF. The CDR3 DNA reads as TGTGCCAGCAGCTCCCCGCGCGGGCCTCCCTACGAGCAGTACTTC.

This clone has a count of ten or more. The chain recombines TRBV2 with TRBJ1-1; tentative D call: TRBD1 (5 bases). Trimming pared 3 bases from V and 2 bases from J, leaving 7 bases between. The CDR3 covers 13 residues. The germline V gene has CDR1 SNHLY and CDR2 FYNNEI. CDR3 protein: CASSDQGNTEAFF. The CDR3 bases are TGTGCCAGCAGTGATCAGGGTAACACTGAAGCTTTCTTT.

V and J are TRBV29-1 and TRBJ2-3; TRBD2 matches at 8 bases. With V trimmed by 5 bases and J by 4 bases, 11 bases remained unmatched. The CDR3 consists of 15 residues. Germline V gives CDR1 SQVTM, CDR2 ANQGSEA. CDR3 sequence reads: CSVRPGLAQADTQYF. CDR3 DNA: TGCAGCGTTAGACCCGGACTAGCCCAGGCAGATACGCAGTATTTT.

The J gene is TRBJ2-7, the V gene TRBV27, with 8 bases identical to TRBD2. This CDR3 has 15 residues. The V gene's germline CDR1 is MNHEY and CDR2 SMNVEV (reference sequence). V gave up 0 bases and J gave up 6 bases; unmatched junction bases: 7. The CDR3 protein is CASSLSVAGRREQYF. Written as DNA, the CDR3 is TGTGCCAGCAGTTTATCCGTAGCGGGGCGGCGCGAGCAGTACTTC.

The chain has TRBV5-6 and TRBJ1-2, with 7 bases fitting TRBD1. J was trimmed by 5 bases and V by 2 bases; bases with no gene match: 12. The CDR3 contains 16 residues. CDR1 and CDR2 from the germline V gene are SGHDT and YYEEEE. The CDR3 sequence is CASSLILRDRYYGYTF. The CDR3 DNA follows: TGTGCCAGCAGCTTAATTTTGAGGGACAGATATTATGGCTACACCTTC.

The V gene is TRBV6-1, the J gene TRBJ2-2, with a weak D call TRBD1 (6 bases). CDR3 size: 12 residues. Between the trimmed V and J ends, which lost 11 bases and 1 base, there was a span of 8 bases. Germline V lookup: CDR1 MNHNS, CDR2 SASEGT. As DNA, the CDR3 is TGTGCCGAGGGGGAGAACACCGGGGAGCTGTTTTTT. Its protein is CAEGENTGELFF.